A single sample gave rise to the 20 T cell receptor beta chains below, sequenced in a study of tumor and adjacent non-tumor tissue in lung cancer. RNA was extracted from bulk tissue without any cell sorting. More than 3 cm separated this lung sample from the edge of the tumor. TCRbeta libraries were built with three rounds of nested PCR, modified from ARM-PCR. TCRdb redid the calling of the multiplex PCR reads with MiXCR, one entry per CDR3 protein. The sample holds roughly 75,000 distinct CDR3 sequences; approximately 80% are singletons and the top ten take about half. Sequenced sample: distant non-tumor lung tissue. These receptors were obtained from a man in his fifties or sixties with non-small cell lung cancer.

This clonotype has a handful of counts. In DNA form, the CDR3 reads TGTGCCAGTAGTACGCTCGACAGCAATCAGCCCCAGCATTTT. Protein product: CASSTLDSNQPQHF. The rearrangement joins TRBV19 to TRBJ1-5; D unresolved. This CDR3 is built from 14 residues. The germline V gene has CDR1 LNHDA and CDR2 SQIVND (reference sequence). Trimming removed 4 bases at V and 1 base at J, with 8 bases between.

V gene TRBV30 combines with J gene TRBJ2-1, with D unresolved. V dropped 2 bases and J dropped 0 bases, with 8 bases sitting between them. This CDR3 has 14 amino acids. Germline CDR1 GTSNPN, CDR2 SVGIG (reference sequence). Here the CDR3 DNA reads TGTGCCTGGAGTCGGGTTAGCTCCTACAATGAGCAGTTCTTC. As protein: CAWSRVSSYNEQFF.

This CDR3 is CASSFLVGGIQEYF. CDR3 bases: TGTGCCAGCAGCTTTCTAGTGGGGGGCATTCAGGAGTATTTT. This chain connects TRBV11-2 to TRBJ2-3, with D possibly called TRBD1 or TRBD2 (6 bases each). The CDR3 contains 14 residues. V lost 3 bases and J 13 bases, leaving 20 bases between the germline ends. Germline-derived CDR1 and CDR2 are SGHAT and FQNNGV.

This clonotype is a singleton in its sample. The V call is TRBV4-1, the J call TRBJ2-1; either TRBD1 or TRBD2 may supply D (5 bases each). Germline CDR1 MGHRA, CDR2 YSYEKL. The CDR3 consists of 17 residues. The CDR3 DNA follows: TGCATCAGCAGCCAAGATCGGGGCCCCAGAGGACGGGGCGAGCAGTTCTTC. This gives the protein CISSQDRGPRGRGEQFF.

As concerns this clonotype: An end of the junction differs from the germline gene, which may be a read error. The V and J genes are TRBV11-2 and TRBJ1-6, with a possible D match to TRBD1 (5 bases). Per germline, CDR1 SGHAT and CDR2 FQNNGV. The CDR3 loop spans 15 amino acids. DNA for the CDR3: TGTGCCAGCAGCTTAGGGGGGAACAATAACTCACCCCTCCACTTT. This codes for CASSLGGNNNSPLHF.

This rearrangement joins TRBV7-2 to TRBJ2-5; D is undetermined. Germline V gene sequence: CDR1 SGHTA, CDR2 FQGNSA. CDR3 length: 14 residues. V was trimmed by 4 bases and J by 6 bases, leaving 15 bases between them. In nucleotides, the CDR3 is TGTGCCAGCAGCTCCGACCCGTCTTTGAAGACCCAGTACTTC. Protein: CASSSDPSLKTQYF.

As regards this clonotype: A junction end diverges from the germline sequence, so it may reflect a read error. V and J are TRBV6-5 and TRBJ2-6; a weak D match, TRBD1 (5 bases). This CDR3 contains 17 residues. Germline V CDR1 and CDR2: MNHEY, SVGAGI. CDR3 DNA sequence: TGTACCAGCAGTTTAGCTGGGGCCAGCTCTGGGGCCGATGTCCTGACTTTC. It encodes CTSSLAGASSGADVLTF.

Concerning this clonotype: One junction end disagrees with the germline gene, perhaps due to a read error. The chain couples TRBV11-2 to TRBJ2-6; 12 bases line up with TRBD2. CDR3 length: 18 residues. Per germline, CDR1 SGHAT and CDR2 FQNNGV. The CDR3 loop is CASSPTSGGTTGANVLNF. The CDR3 DNA sequence: TGTGCCAGCAGTCCGACTAGCGGGGGAACCACTGGGGCCAACGTCCTGAATTTC.

To note about this clonotype: Because it lacks the conserved phenylalanine or tryptophan at the end, this CDR3 is likely a read error. The chain joins TRBV11-2 to TRBJ2-5, with D tentatively TRBD1 (6 bases). CDR1 is SGHAT, CDR2 FQNNGV, per germline. This CDR3 contains 13 residues. CDR3 bases: TGTGTCAGCAGCTCTGCAGGGGAGGAGACCCAGTACTCC. Its translation: CVSSSAGEETQYS.

In this sample, this clonotype turned up once. This may arise from a read error, as a much more abundant clone is one base away. The chain links TRBV24-1 to TRBJ2-7; tentatively, D is TRBD2 (6 bases). Germline V gene lookup returns CDR1 KGHDR and CDR2 SFDVKD. This CDR3 has 15 amino acids. The CDR3 DNA is TGTGCCACCACTGACCCGGGACTCATACCCTACGAGAAGTACTTC. Its translation: CATTDPGLIPYEKYF.

Note on this clonotype: At one of its ends the junction is not consistent with the germline gene, which may arise from a read error. The gene calls are TRBV11-2 and TRBJ2-6; D is possibly TRBD1 (6 bases). CDR1 SGHAT and CDR2 FQNNGV come from the germline V gene. This CDR3 spans 19 amino acids. For the CDR3, the DNA is TGTGTCAGCAGCTTAGTTCCAAAGGACAGTCCCTCTGGGGCCAACGTCTTGACTTTC. Residues: CVSSLVPKDSPSGANVLTF.

Regarding this clonotype: The junction departs from germline at one end; a sequencing error may be responsible. The rearrangement links TRBV4-2 to TRBJ2-7; 9 bases map to TRBD1. Germline V gives CDR1 LGHNA, CDR2 YNFKEQ. This CDR3 is 16 amino acids long. The CDR3 spells CASSRVGGTGYYEQYF. In DNA form, the CDR3 reads TGTGCCAGCAGCCGAGTTGGGGGGACAGGGTACTACGAGCAGTATTTC.

Note on this clonotype: The junction differs from germline at one of its ends, possibly a read error. This chain connects TRBV12-3 or TRBV12-4 to TRBJ1-1, with TRBD1 as a possible D gene (5 bases). The CDR3 runs to 15 residues. CDR3 nucleotides: TGTGCCAGCTGCATTAACCAGGCTGTGGACACTGAAGCTGTCTTT. It codes for CASCINQAVDTEAVF.

This clonotype was found a few times. A much larger clone is a single base away; this may be a read error. The chain carries TRBV20-1 and TRBJ1-5, with D uncertain. This CDR3 is 14 amino acids long. Germline assignment: CDR1 DFQATT and CDR2 SNEGSKA (reference sequence). Trimming took off 6 bases at V and 0 bases at J, with 12 bases between the two ends. This chain's CDR3 is CSALWMDSNQPQHF. The CDR3 region has the DNA TGCAGTGCCTTATGGATGGATAGCAATCAGCCCCAGCATTTT.

This clonotype came up many times. V gene TRBV20-1 combines with J gene TRBJ1-2; D remains ambiguous. This CDR3 is 12 amino acids long. Trimming removed 0 bases at V and 8 bases at J, with 10 bases between. Germline CDR1 reads DFQATT; CDR2 reads SNEGSKA (reference sequence). In DNA form, the CDR3 reads TGCAGTGCTAGAGAGACAATCGGGGGCTACACCTTC. As protein: CSARETIGGYTF.

On this clonotype itself: The CDR3 end shows no conserved phenylalanine or tryptophan, and so a read error is likely. The chain has TRBV6-5 and TRBJ1-3; D call uncertain. This CDR3 is built from 16 residues. Trimming took 3 bases from V and 0 from J, leaving 12 bases between them. CDR1 is MNHEY and CDR2 is SVGAGI in the germline V gene. CDR3 in amino acids: CASSYGESFSGNTIYS. The CDR3 DNA reads TGTGCCAGCAGTTATGGGGAATCTTTCTCTGGAAACACCATATATTCT.

This clonotype appeared a few times. At one end, the junction sequence differs from germline, possibly due to a read error. The chain couples TRBV11-2 to TRBJ2-5; D remains ambiguous. Germline CDR1 reads SGHAT; CDR2 reads FQNNGV. CDR3 length: 13 amino acids. CDR3 loop: CTSSSTGEETQYF. CDR3 DNA sequence: TGTACCAGCAGCTCTACTGGTGAGGAGACTCAGTACTTC.

Comments on this clonotype: This may arise from a read error, as a much more abundant clone is one base away. The rearrangement links TRBV6-5 to TRBJ1-4; D may be TRBD1 (6 bases). This CDR3 has 15 amino acids. Germline CDR1 and CDR2: MNHEY and SVGAGI. The CDR3 region is CASSPGDRSPERLFF. DNA for the CDR3: TGTGCCAGCAGTCCCGGAGACAGGTCCCCCGAAAGACTGTTTTTT.

The chain combines TRBV6-5 with TRBJ1-5, with unresolved D. Germline values: CDR1 MNHEY, CDR2 SVGAGI. The CDR3 spans 13 residues. With 4 bases removed from V and 6 bases from J, the gap between germline ends came to 10 bases. The CDR3 nucleotides are TGTGCCAGCAGTTTGGCGGGAAGTCAGCCCCAGCATTTT. Translated: CASSLAGSQPQHF.

This clonotype was observed a single time. The chain has TRBV11-2 and TRBJ1-3; no definite D call. This CDR3 region has 18 residues. CDR1 is SGHAT, CDR2 FQNNGV, per germline. The V end lost 2 bases, the J end lost 0 bases, and 17 bases lay between the germline ends. The CDR3 protein is CASSLYSWTADSGNTIYF. The DNA for the CDR3 is TGTGCCAGCAGCTTATACTCCTGGACTGCCGACTCTGGAAACACCATATATTTT. Based on the CDR3 plus reference TRBV11-2 and TRBJ1-3, the full variable domain is EAGVAQSPRYKIIEKRQSVAFWCNPISGHATLYWYQQILGQGPKLLIQFQNNGVVDDSQLPKDRFSAERLKGVDSTLKIQPAKLEDSAVYLCASSLYSWTADSGNTIYFGEGSWLTVV.